The rows below give T cell receptor beta chains drawn from one sample of a study of CD8 T cells in ankylosing spondylitis. Using its own MiXCR run on the 5' RACE reads, TCRdb lists one record per CDR3 protein. The sample has 300,000 to 400,000 distinct CDR3 sequences, about 9.9% seen once. The sample taken for sequencing was blood, either unsorted or a sorted T cell fraction (not recorded which). These receptor sequences come from a female donor with ankylosing spondylitis or in good health (not recorded which). Each CDR3 is given without its conserved first and last residue.

j_call v_call cdr3_aa
TRBJ2-3 TRBV5-1 ASSLVLADTQY
TRBJ1-6 TRBV27 ASSQTGDNSPLH
TRBJ2-1 TRBV24-1 ATSDLPTGDEQF
TRBJ2-1 TRBV10-1 ASSDSPGTQQF
TRBJ2-1 TRBV6-2/TRBV6-3 ASSPNSHEQF
TRBJ2-7 TRBV7-2 ASSSGTSGIPY
TRBJ1-1 TRBV20-1 SAVPLPQGADEAF
TRBJ2-7 TRBV7-8 ASSSRDSAYEQY
TRBJ1-1 TRBV7-9 ASSLPGGSEAF
TRBJ2-7 TRBV20-1 SARWRRVGSYEQY
TRBJ2-5 TRBV29-1 SGGRAQETQY
TRBJ2-1 TRBV18 ASFHFMTSPYNEQF
TRBJ1-1 TRBV19 AVTDGKNTEAF
TRBJ2-7 TRBV5-5 ASSLRMDVDEQY
TRBJ2-7 TRBV20-1 SASGTGALYEQY
TRBJ2-7 TRBV27 ASSPYGTQNYEQY
TRBJ2-7 TRBV9 ASSVDLEVYEQY
TRBJ2-1 TRBV7-2 ASSLSGNNEQF
TRBJ1-5 TRBV7-2 ASSLAGGIGQPQH
TRBJ2-5 TRBV28 ASHPTGALRETQY
TRBJ2-1 TRBV19 ASSGRQVYNEQF
TRBJ1-5 TRBV12-3/TRBV12-4 ASSGDRTNQPQH
TRBJ2-1 TRBV12-3/TRBV12-4 ASSLRQIDEQF
TRBJ2-1 TRBV5-1 ASSLASDYNEQF
TRBJ2-5 TRBV10-3 AISEFSSGTKETQY
TRBJ2-3 TRBV20-1 SANSGGGIPLSTDTQY
TRBJ2-5 TRBV4-1 ASSQRLAEETQY
TRBJ1-2 TRBV28 ASSFRPTGYGYT
TRBJ2-7 TRBV12-3/TRBV12-4 ASRGANNEQY
TRBJ1-1 TRBV20-1 SATRPGKVGTEAF
TRBJ2-3 TRBV15 ATSREPGPDTQY
TRBJ2-7 TRBV29-1 SVASSGLTYEQY
TRBJ2-7 TRBV20-1 CASRDLAGGIHEQY
TRBJ2-1 TRBV24-1 ATSRQGNEQF
TRBJ2-7 TRBV6-2/TRBV6-3 ASSYHTYEQY
TRBJ2-7 TRBV20-1 SASLGEEYEQY